The entry below gives a single T cell receptor (beta chain) sequence along with its context. The CDR3 has 14 residues. Germline CDR1 reads KGHSH; CDR2 reads LQKENI. Between the trimmed V and J ends, which lost 1 base and 0 bases, there was a span of 5 bases. The sample is drawn from a study of OX40 agonist ivuxolimab in advanced cancers. Here immunoSEQ multiplex PCR was the method, and the copy in TCRdb shows in-frame clones only, minus some. The data contain about 68,000 clones, approximately 80% of them singletons. This clonotype was obtained from an adult with an advanced solid tumor such as melanoma, head and neck, liver or kidney cancer. Sequenced material: CD4+ or CD8+ T cells sorted from blood, taken in a trial of the OX40 agonist ivuxolimab. This chain uses TRBV18 with TRBJ2-3; D uncertain. DNA of the CDR3: TGTGCCAGCTCACCACGTCCGAGCACAGATACGCAGTATTTT. Protein: CASSPRPSTDTQYF. Filled out from reference TRBV18 and TRBJ2-3, the complete variable domain reads NAGVMQNPRHLVRRRGQEARLRCSPMKGHSHVYWYRQLPEEGLKFMVYLQKENIIDESGMPKERFSAEFPKEGPSILRIQQVVRGDSAAYFCASSPRPSTDTQYFGPGTRLTVL.